This T cell receptor (beta chain) was identified during a study of regulatory T cells in long-lasting Graves disease. iRepertoire HTBI primers and Arm-PCR of CDR3 regions built TCR beta libraries. Original analysis: The study identified more than 55 TRBV and about 14 TRBJ segments across samples. TCRdb re-called the multiplex PCR reads through MiXCR, storing one row per CDR3 protein. TCRdb's processing, not the authors' own work, is the source of the V and J calls. The sample has about 500,000 distinct CDR3 sequences, about 12% seen once. This clonotype occurred many times. V lost 8 bases and J 5 bases, leaving 13 bases between the germline ends. CDR1 is MDHEN and CDR2 is SYDVKM in the germline V gene. The length of the CDR3 is 12 residues. Documented time point: newly diagnosed GD, antithyroid drugs for less than 3 months. PBMC-extracted RNA yielded the TCR library. This sample also appeared in a second study, on T cells in Graves' hyperthyroidism and ophthalmopathy. That study reports: Diagnosis relied on clinical symptoms, serum thyroxine and TRAb, thyroid ultrasound and orbital computed tomography. Most clonotypes expanded in the thyroid (above 0.001) were also present in blood.

The chain combines TRBV28 with TRBJ2-7; D is uncertain. This clonotype was sampled from a woman in her 30s with Graves disease. The sequencing here drew on peripheral blood mononuclear cells (PBMCs), taken at new diagnosis, from a patient treated with antithyroid drugs. The CDR3 loop reads CASRAPHNEQYF. Here the CDR3 DNA reads TGTGCCAGCCGAGCCCCCCACAACGAGCAGTACTTC.